This T cell receptor (beta chain) was recovered during a study of cytomegalovirus exposure and HLA in healthy donors. Study background: The same platform as the 666 first-cohort repertoires was used for the 120 validation repertoires, a later analysis reported. Study-level points and caveats: The study recorded some 160 TCR beta chains that were cytomegalovirus-associated. Cytomegalovirus status was reportedly diagnosed by the classifier with high specificity and sensitivity.

This CDR3 is built from 17 residues. The J segment lost 11 bases and the V segment lost 7 bases, leaving 20 bases of the junction unmatched. In germline, CDR1 is MDHEN, CDR2 SYDVKM. In the case of this clone: The antigen is undetermined.

Some clones are missing from TCRdb's copy, which holds only in-frame ones; the method was immunoSEQ multiplex PCR. The sample comprises about 120,000 clones, roughly 89% of which are singletons, and about 1% rests with the top ten. These donors were members of the roughly 110-subject validation cohort, a group separate from the approximately 640-subject first cohort. This clonotype was sampled from a woman between 18 and 30 years old in good health and CMV-seronegative. The sequenced sample consisted of PBMCs. The chain combines TRBV28 with TRBJ2-2, with TRBD1 matching 9 bases. CDR3 residues: CASTRTAQGARKRELFF. CDR3 sequence (DNA): TGTGCCAGCACTCGGACGGCACAGGGGGCACGTAAGCGTGAGCTGTTTTTT.